Following are 20 T cell receptor beta chains from one sample sequenced in a study of shared clonotypes between healthy human individuals (dated by TCRdb to about 2020). CD8 naive samples were CD45RO-negative cells positively selected for CCR7, giving a CD45RA+CCR7+ population that excluded TemRA cells. Library generation was performed with the immunoSEQ multiplex PCR assay. Not all clones reach the TCRdb copy of this immuneACCESS table, which keeps in-frame sequences only. Checked studies attribute under half of the gap to unresolved V genes and leave the rest unexplained. This sample gives fewer than 1 million clones in total; 90% to 97% of them show up just once. Roughly 0.23% of the sample is held by the ten biggest clonotypes. Sequencing input: naive CD8+ T cells sorted from blood. The sample's cell subset or site label is to be understood as: CD45RA+CCR7+. The receptors derive from a man younger than 40 in good health.

CDR3 DNA: TGTGCCAGCAGCCCCTCCCGGGGCAAATACGAGCAGTACTTC. It specifies CASSPSRGKYEQYF. The chain couples TRBV7-9 to TRBJ2-7; D could derive from TRBD1 or TRBD2 (5 bases each). Per germline, CDR1 SEHNR and CDR2 FQNEAQ (reference sequence). V lost 5 bases, J lost 4 bases, and 15 bases lay in between. This CDR3 is 14 amino acids long.

The chain has TRBV5-4 and TRBJ2-3; D ambiguous. V was cut by 1 base and J by 2 bases, with 11 bases left in between. The CDR3 is 15 residues long. The germline gives CDR1 SGHNT, CDR2 YYREEE (reference sequence). In DNA, the CDR3 is TGTGCCAGCAGCTTGTTGTTCAAAGACACAGATACGCAGTATTTT. Encoded protein: CASSLLFKDTDTQYF.

V usage is TRBV19 and J usage is TRBJ2-2; 10 bases fit TRBD2. The J segment lost 0 bases and the V segment lost 3 bases, leaving 4 bases of the junction unmatched. The CDR3 consists of 17 residues. CDR1 LNHDA and CDR2 SQIVND come from the germline V gene (reference sequence). Written as DNA, the CDR3 is TGTGCCAGTAGTATTGGACTAGCGGAAACGAACACCGGGGAGCTGTTTTTT. Its protein is CASSIGLAETNTGELFF.

J is TRBJ1-2 and V is TRBV9, with a possible D match to TRBD1 (5 bases). The CDR3 consists of 14 residues. Looked up from germline, CDR1 is SGDLS and CDR2 is YYNGEE. Between the trimmed V and J ends, which lost 3 bases and 8 bases, there was a span of 17 bases. The CDR3 DNA follows: TGTGCCAGCAGCGCGGGACCGGAGGGAAAAGGCTACACCTTC. This encodes CASSAGPEGKGYTF.

This clone appeared once. This chain uses TRBV7-7 with TRBJ2-1, with 9 bases fitting TRBD2. J was trimmed by 5 bases and V by 5 bases; bases with no gene match: 7. From germline, CDR1 is SSHAT and CDR2 FNYEAQ (reference sequence). The CDR3 length is 15 residues. CDR3 coding DNA: TGTGCCAGCAGCCCCAGACTAGCGGCCGACAATGAGCAGTTCTTC. This sequence encodes CASSPRLAADNEQFF.

The chain combines TRBV27 with TRBJ2-7, with 7 bases aligning to TRBD2. Trimming cost V 6 bases and J 4 bases; bases outside gene matches: 12. Per germline, CDR1 MNHEY and CDR2 SMNVEV (reference sequence). The length of the CDR3 is 15 residues. Here the CDR3 reads CASSPPPGGSYEQYF. CDR3 nucleotides: TGTGCCAGCAGCCCCCCCCCGGGAGGTTCTTACGAGCAGTACTTC.

In the case of this clone: Other DNA sequences of this sample code for an identical CDR3. V is TRBV27 and J is TRBJ1-1; no clear D gene. The CDR3 totals 13 residues. Germline loops: CDR1 MNHEY, CDR2 SMNVEV (reference sequence). The V gene lost 3 bases and the J gene lost 0 bases, with 5 bases spanning the gap. The chain's CDR3 is CASSLGMNTEAFF. Written as DNA, the CDR3 is TGTGCCAGCAGTTTGGGAATGAACACTGAAGCTTTCTTT.

The chain joins TRBV9 to TRBJ2-1, with TRBD2 matching 10 bases. CDR1 and CDR2 from the germline V gene are SGDLS and YYNGEE. This CDR3 spans 15 amino acids. J lost 7 bases, V lost 2 bases, and 6 bases had no gene match. The CDR3 nucleotides read TGTGCCAGCAGCGTGGCTAGCGGGAGTCTTAATGAGCAGTTCTTC. Translating gives CASSVASGSLNEQFF. Combining the CDR3 with reference TRBV9 and TRBJ2-1 gives the whole variable domain DSGVTQTPKHLITATGQRVTLRCSPRSGDLSVYWYQQSLDQGLQFLIQYYNGEERAKGNILERFSAQQFPDLHSELNLSSLELGDSALYFCASSVASGSLNEQFFGPGTRLTVL.

This chain links TRBV19 with TRBJ2-5; no reliable D call. CDR1 LNHDA and CDR2 SQIVND come from the germline V gene (reference sequence). There are 11 residues in the CDR3. V lost 3 bases and J 8 bases, leaving 7 bases between the germline ends. For the CDR3, the DNA is TGTGCCAGTAGTATGTTTGGAACCCAGTACTTC. Translated: CASSMFGTQYF.

This clone was seen just once. CDR3 amino acids: CASSRPSGLAGGGSSYEQYF. DNA of the CDR3: TGTGCCAGCAGCCGCCCGTCGGGGCTAGCGGGAGGGGGAAGCTCCTACGAGCAGTACTTC. The rearrangement links TRBV7-8 to TRBJ2-7; 12 bases map to TRBD2. V trimming: 5 bases; J trimming: 0 bases; junction bases outside the gene matches: 17. CDR1 and CDR2 (germline): SGHVS, FQNEAQ. This CDR3 has 20 residues.

The CDR3: CASQPGPSFTGELFF. The CDR3 DNA reads TGTGCCAGCCAGCCGGGGCCCTCCTTTACCGGGGAGCTGTTTTTT. V usage is TRBV19 and J usage is TRBJ2-2; D assignment may be TRBD1 or TRBD2 (5 bases each). Germline loops: CDR1 LNHDA, CDR2 SQIVND (reference sequence). There are 15 residues in the CDR3. Trimming cost V 9 bases and J 5 bases, with 19 bases left between them. The full variable domain, completed using reference TRBV19 and TRBJ2-2, is DGGITQSPKYLFRKEGQNVTLSCEQNLNHDAMYWYRQDPGQGLRLIYYSQIVNDFQKGDIAEGYSVSREKKESFPLTVTSAQKNPTAFYLCASQPGPSFTGELFFGEGSRLTVL.

The chain has TRBV7-8 and TRBJ2-7, with 7 positions matching TRBD1. The CDR3 loop spans 16 amino acids. Germline values: CDR1 SGHVS, CDR2 FQNEAQ. V was clipped by 5 bases and J by 1 base; unmatched bases: 11. CDR3 sequence reads: CASSPPRQGISYEQYF. CDR3 coding DNA: TGTGCCAGCAGCCCCCCTCGACAGGGTATTTCCTACGAGCAGTACTTC.

V and J are TRBV13 and TRBJ2-7, with a possible D match to TRBD1 (7 bases). V was clipped by 3 bases and J by 3 bases, with 18 bases between them. Germline CDR1 reads PRHDT; CDR2 reads FYEKMQ (reference sequence). This CDR3 is 16 amino acids long. CDR3 DNA: TGTGCCAGCAGCTTTTTTGGAGGGGGCGGTAACTACGAGCAGTACTTC. It specifies CASSFFGGGGNYEQYF.

The chain is built from TRBV6-5 and TRBJ2-2; no firm D call. Germline V gives CDR1 MNHEY, CDR2 SVGAGI. The CDR3 runs 12 residues. V was cut by 8 bases and J by 7 bases, with 11 bases left in between. The CDR3 bases are TGTGCCAGCGGTCAGCCAGGCGGGGAGCTGTTTTTT. Protein product: CASGQPGGELFF.

This chain connects TRBV27 to TRBJ2-7; TRBD2 matches at 13 bases. V was clipped by 5 bases and J by 7 bases; unmatched bases: 8. CDR1 is MNHEY, CDR2 SMNVEV, per germline (reference sequence). The length of the CDR3 is 15 residues. The CDR3 reads CASSPGLAGSVEQYF. CDR3 DNA: TGTGCCAGCAGTCCGGGACTAGCGGGGAGCGTAGAGCAGTACTTC.

Many counts were recorded for this clone. The chain combines TRBV1 with TRBJ2-5. TRBV1 is described as a pseudogene. The CDR3 length is 14 residues. For the CDR3, the DNA is TGCACCAGCAGCCAAGATCGTGGATTGGAGACCCAGTACTTC. Its translation is CTSSQDRGLETQYF.

The V and J genes are TRBV27 and TRBJ2-1; 8 bases line up with TRBD1. Per germline, CDR1 MNHEY and CDR2 SMNVEV (reference sequence). The CDR3 totals 16 residues. V lost 7 bases, J lost 9 bases, and 17 bases stayed unmatched. The CDR3 DNA reads TGTGCCAGCACCTCCATAGCCCCGCAGGGGGCGGGTGAGCAGTTCTTC. Protein: CASTSIAPQGAGEQFF.

V and J are TRBV11-2 and TRBJ2-7, with TRBD1 matching over 8 bases. Germline assignment: CDR1 SGHAT and CDR2 FQNNGV. With V trimmed by 5 bases and J by 6 bases, 15 bases remained unmatched. The CDR3 is 16 amino acids. CDR3 amino acids: CASSLVGDRTFGEQYF. The CDR3 DNA reads TGTGCCAGCAGCCTAGTGGGGGACAGGACTTTTGGCGAGCAGTACTTC.

The chain joins TRBV28 to TRBJ1-2, with D possibly being TRBD1 (6 bases). Germline CDR1 and CDR2: MDHEN and SYDVKM. V was shortened by 6 bases and J by 7 bases, with 18 bases between the two germline ends. The CDR3 has 14 amino acids. The CDR3 nucleotides are TGTGCCAGCAGCCTGGGGCCCTCAGGGGCTGGCTACACCTTC. This encodes CASSLGPSGAGYTF.

This rearrangement joins TRBV27 to TRBJ2-5, with D hard to call. The DNA end is more similar to TRBJ2-7, so the J call may be wrong. This CDR3 spans 16 amino acids. Germline CDR1 reads MNHEY; CDR2 reads SMNVEV (reference sequence). Written as DNA, the CDR3 is TGTGCCAGCAGTTCCTACTCTAGTGACAATGCCTACGAGCAGTACTTC. Encoded protein: CASSSYSSDNAYEQYF.